The subject of this entry is one T cell receptor beta chain. The sample is drawn from a study of T cell changes during pregnancy in multiple sclerosis. The assay was immunoSEQ multiplex PCR, and TCRdb's table has in-frame clones only and misses some. The data show tens of thousands of clones, approximately 92% seen once. V was clipped by 6 bases and J by 5 bases; unmatched bases: 7. Germline V lookup: CDR1 MNHNY, CDR2 SVGAGI (reference sequence). The CDR3 is 14 amino acids. The chain employs TRBV6-6 and TRBJ2-3, with 8 bases that match TRBD2. Specimen: CD4+ T cells from peripheral blood mononuclear cells, collected after pregnancy. The clonotype comes from a female donor in good health, enrolled as a control in a pregnancy study. CDR3 nucleotide sequence: TGTGCCAGCAGACCCGGGGGGGCCGTAGATACGCAGTATTTT. This encodes CASRPGGAVDTQYF.